The clone carrying this TCR beta chain was seen many times. No antigen is known for it. This record comes from a study of glioma-infiltrating T cells. TCR alpha and beta CDR3 regions were amplified from RNA using iRepertoire nested multiplex PCR. Tissue mRNA or PBMC total RNA, about 90-450 ng, went into one-step reverse transcription and amplification. TCRdb redid the calling of the multiplex PCR reads with MiXCR, one entry per CDR3 protein. Here the sample spans 95,000 to 150,000 distinct CDR3 sequences, less than 30% being singletons. Study-level findings and limits: Non-neoplastic patients had below-expected tissue-blood divergence, while all gliomas exceeded expectation. Only very few CDR3 sequences appeared in both tissue and blood.

Germline CDR1 and CDR2: LNHNV and YYDKDF (reference sequence). J gave up 7 bases and V 5 bases, and 12 bases lay outside the gene matches. This CDR3 contains 16 residues. The sequence was obtained from a human donor with low-grade glioma or glioblastoma, undergoing nonglioma brain surgery, or in good health (not recorded which). V gene TRBV15 combines with J gene TRBJ2-1; 9 nucleotides match TRBD2. The specimen was glioma tissue, nonneoplastic brain tissue, or PBMCs (not recorded which). The CDR3 here is CATSGEVAGVGNEQFF. CDR3 in DNA: TGTGCCACCAGCGGCGAAGTAGCGGGAGTTGGTAATGAGCAGTTCTTC.